These 18 T cell receptor beta chains originate from one sample sequenced in a study of blood T cell repertoires in COVID-19. Repertoires were generated with immunoSEQ multiplex PCR, while TCRdb's copy carries only in-frame clones and drops some. The sample lists some 240,000 clones, roughly 87% occurring once. The sample taken for sequencing was peripheral blood. The receptors come from a man aged 55 to 70 who had recovered from COVID-19.

The V and J genes are TRBV5-1 and TRBJ1-1; maybe TRBD1 (5 bases). Germline V gene data show CDR1 as SGHRS and CDR2 as YFSETQ. Trimming shortened V by 2 bases and J by 3 bases, and 11 bases separated the two germline ends. This CDR3 has 14 residues. The CDR3 loop reads CASSFGGQDTEAFF. CDR3 nucleotides: TGCGCCAGCAGCTTCGGGGGTCAGGACACTGAAGCTTTCTTT.

The chain is built from TRBV3-1 (or the pseudogene TRBV3-2) and TRBJ2-1; the D gene is possibly TRBD2 (6 bases). The CDR3 contains 13 residues. The germline V and J ends were trimmed by 2 bases and 7 bases, with 9 bases remaining between them. CDR1 LGHDT and CDR2 YNNKEL come from the germline V gene (reference sequence). The CDR3 bases are TGTGCCAGCAGCCAACGCGGGGCTAATGAGCAGTTCTTC. It yields the protein CASSQRGANEQFF.

The chain combines TRBV24-1 with TRBJ2-2, with 9 bases lining up with TRBD2. Looked up from germline, CDR1 is KGHDR and CDR2 is SFDVKD. Losses at the gene ends were 5 bases for V and 7 bases for J; bases not matched to a gene: 10. This CDR3 spans 16 amino acids. The CDR3 DNA is TGTGCCACCAGTGCCCCCCGCGGGGGGGCCGGCGGGGAGCTGTTTTTT. Translating gives CATSAPRGGAGGELFF.

The genes are TRBV29-1 and TRBJ1-4; 7 bases map to TRBD1. V was pared by 6 bases and J by 3 bases, with 7 bases of the junction left unmatched. The CDR3 consists of 14 residues. The germline V gene has CDR1 SQVTM and CDR2 ANQGSEA. In nucleotides, the CDR3 is TGCAGCGTAGAGTCACAGGGGTCTAATGAAAAACTGTTTTTT. This sequence encodes CSVESQGSNEKLFF.

This clone was seen just once. This rearrangement joins TRBV6-2 or TRBV6-3 to TRBJ2-5; the D gene is possibly TRBD2 (5 bases). CDR1 and CDR2 (germline): MNHEY, SVGEGT. Between the trimmed V and J ends, which lost 3 bases and 2 bases, there was a span of 10 bases. The CDR3 length is 14 residues. The CDR3 sequence is CASSYPGKQETQYF. The CDR3 nucleotides are TGTGCCAGCAGTTATCCCGGGAAACAAGAGACCCAGTACTTC.

There are many counts of this clone. This chain uses TRBV30 with TRBJ1-4; no reliable D call. The CDR3 runs to 13 residues. Germline CDR1 reads GTSNPN; CDR2 reads SVGIG (reference sequence). V was trimmed by 2 bases and J by 8 bases, leaving 12 bases between them. Written as DNA, the CDR3 is TGTGCCTGGAGTATTTTATCGGGGGAAAAACTGTTTTTT. Translating it yields CAWSILSGEKLFF.

The rearrangement joins TRBV5-1 to TRBJ2-1; 7 bases are shared with TRBD2. Looked up from germline, CDR1 is SGHRS and CDR2 is YFSETQ. This CDR3 is built from 14 residues. The V segment lost 4 bases and the J segment 10 bases; nucleotides outside the gene matches: 11. CDR3 in amino acids: CASSERGGEGEQFF. The DNA of the CDR3 is TGCGCCAGCAGCGAGCGCGGGGGTGAGGGCGAGCAGTTCTTC.

The chain recombines TRBV6-6 with TRBJ1-4; weak D call: TRBD1 (6 bases). Trimming left V 1 base short and J 8 bases short, with 17 bases between. Germline lookup yields CDR1 MNHNY and CDR2 SVGAGI (reference sequence). This CDR3 spans 16 amino acids. CDR3 sequence: CASSYLIQGFGEKLFF. DNA of the CDR3: TGTGCCAGCAGTTACTTAATACAGGGTTTCGGAGAAAAACTGTTTTTT.

The V gene is TRBV27, the J gene TRBJ1-4; D may be TRBD1 (5 bases). V lost 5 bases and J 3 bases, leaving 10 bases between the germline ends. CDR1 is MNHEY, CDR2 SMNVEV, per germline (reference sequence). This CDR3 is built from 14 residues. CDR3 sequence: CASSGGGANEKLFF. The CDR3 DNA reads as TGTGCCAGCAGTGGGGGAGGGGCTAATGAAAAACTGTTTTTT.

This clone is a singleton in its sample. The chain uses TRBV29-1 and TRBJ2-3, with D perhaps matching TRBD1 (5 bases). Trimming removed 6 bases from V and 6 bases from J, with 19 bases in between. The CDR3 runs to 14 residues. From germline, CDR1 is SQVTM and CDR2 ANQGSEA. The CDR3 protein is CSVHGRQGWDTQYF. CDR3 sequence (DNA): TGCAGCGTGCACGGGCGTCAGGGATGGGATACGCAGTATTTT.

The chain employs TRBV2 and TRBJ2-2; 10 nucleotides match TRBD1. V shed 4 bases and J 7 bases; nucleotides not matched to a gene: 12. The CDR3 covers 17 residues. The V gene's germline CDR1 is SNHLY and CDR2 FYNNEI. For the CDR3, the DNA is TGTGCCAGCAGTGTCTCCCTGACAGGGGGCGGGAGCGGGGAGCTGTTTTTT. This sequence encodes CASSVSLTGGGSGELFF.

There are a few counts of this clone. Other DNA variants within this sample encode the same CDR3. The V and J genes are TRBV12-3 or TRBV12-4 and TRBJ2-7; TRBD2 is a possible D gene (5 bases). Trimming shortened V by 1 base and J by 7 bases, and 5 bases separated the two germline ends. The CDR3 is 11 amino acids. In nucleotides, the CDR3 is TGTGCCAGCAGTTTAGGCGGGGAGCAGTACGTC. Translating it yields CASSLGGEQYV.

The count of this clone is one. Because the CDR3 is missing its conserved closing phenylalanine or tryptophan, this is likely a read error. No DNA is shown, since the ends of the CDR3 on it are uncertain; the CDR3 is the one TCRdb lists. V usage is TRBV5-1 and J usage is TRBJ2-4; TRBD2 is the table's D call, not checked against the DNA. The CDR3 is 14 residues long, ends included. Germline assignment: CDR1 SGHRS and CDR2 YFSETQ. CDR3 in amino acids: CASSLGSGDGPRVL.

This chain connects TRBV18 to TRBJ1-4; TRBD1 matches 7 bases. This CDR3 has 17 residues. With V trimmed by 0 bases and J by 7 bases, 11 bases remained unmatched. CDR1 and CDR2 (germline): KGHSH, LQKENI. The CDR3 loop reads CASSPPELGTDGEKLFF. CDR3 in DNA: TGTGCCAGCTCACCACCGGAATTAGGGACAGATGGTGAAAAACTGTTTTTT.

This clone was found once. The V call is TRBV5-4, the J call TRBJ1-5, with D maybe TRBD1 (5 bases). Deletions cut 2 bases from V and 3 bases from J, with 12 bases between. This CDR3 is 15 amino acids long. Germline CDR1 reads SGHNT; CDR2 reads YYREEE (reference sequence). The CDR3 nucleotides are TGTGCCAGCAGCTTAGGGGTGAGCCCCAATCAGCCCCAGCATTTT. It codes for CASSLGVSPNQPQHF.

The J gene is TRBJ1-6, the V gene TRBV10-3; 7 nucleotides match TRBD1. J was trimmed by 8 bases and V by 4 bases; bases with no gene match: 2. Germline assignment: CDR1 ENHRY and CDR2 SYGVKD. This CDR3 comprises 13 residues. CDR3 residues: CAISGQGDSPLHF. CDR3 in DNA: TGTGCCATCAGTGGACAGGGAGATTCACCCCTCCACTTT.

The chain links TRBV18 to TRBJ1-1; D is undetermined. Per the germline V gene, CDR1 is KGHSH and CDR2 is LQKENI. The V gene lost 4 bases and the J gene lost 6 bases, with 12 bases spanning the gap. This CDR3 has 13 amino acids. The CDR3 sequence is CASSQVQEAEAFF. As DNA, the CDR3 is TGTGCCAGCTCACAGGTGCAGGAAGCTGAAGCTTTCTTT.

This clone occurred once. This chain uses TRBV5-6 with TRBJ2-1; TRBD1 agrees at 9 bases. CDR1 and CDR2 from the germline V gene are SGHDT and YYEEEE. With V trimmed by 3 bases and J by 3 bases, 7 bases remained unmatched. This CDR3 spans 16 amino acids. The CDR3 sequence: CASSSGQGQGYNEQFF. The CDR3 DNA reads as TGTGCCAGCAGCTCCGGCCAGGGACAGGGCTACAATGAGCAGTTCTTC. Based on the CDR3 plus reference TRBV5-6 and TRBJ2-1, the full variable domain is DAGVTQSPTHLIKTRGQQVTLRCSPKSGHDTVSWYQQALGQGPQFIFQYYEEEERQRGNFPDRFSGHQFPNYSSELNVNALLLGDSALYLCASSSGQGQGYNEQFFGPGTRLTVL.